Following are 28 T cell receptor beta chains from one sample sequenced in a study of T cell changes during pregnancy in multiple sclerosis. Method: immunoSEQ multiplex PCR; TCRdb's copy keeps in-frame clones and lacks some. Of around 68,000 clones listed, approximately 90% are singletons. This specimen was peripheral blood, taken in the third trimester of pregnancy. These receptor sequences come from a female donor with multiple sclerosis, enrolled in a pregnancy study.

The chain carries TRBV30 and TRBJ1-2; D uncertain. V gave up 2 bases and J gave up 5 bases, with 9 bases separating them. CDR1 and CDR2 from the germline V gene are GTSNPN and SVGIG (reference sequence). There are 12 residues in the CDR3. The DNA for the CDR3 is TGTGCCTGGAGTTCCCGTATGTATGGCTACACCTTC. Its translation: CAWSSRMYGYTF.

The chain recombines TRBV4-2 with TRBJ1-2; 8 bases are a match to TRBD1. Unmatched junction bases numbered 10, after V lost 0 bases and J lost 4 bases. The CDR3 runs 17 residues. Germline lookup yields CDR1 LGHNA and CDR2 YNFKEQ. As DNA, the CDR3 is TGTGCCAGCAGCCAAGATTTACCCAGGGGGCGCATCTATGGCTACACCTTC. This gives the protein CASSQDLPRGRIYGYTF.

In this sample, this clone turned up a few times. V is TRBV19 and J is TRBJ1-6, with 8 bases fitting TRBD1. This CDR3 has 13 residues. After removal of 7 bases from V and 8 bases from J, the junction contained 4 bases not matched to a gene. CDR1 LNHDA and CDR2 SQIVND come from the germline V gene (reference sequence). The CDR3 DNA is TGTGCCAGTAAAGGACAGGGATATTCACCCCTCCACTTT. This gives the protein CASKGQGYSPLHF.

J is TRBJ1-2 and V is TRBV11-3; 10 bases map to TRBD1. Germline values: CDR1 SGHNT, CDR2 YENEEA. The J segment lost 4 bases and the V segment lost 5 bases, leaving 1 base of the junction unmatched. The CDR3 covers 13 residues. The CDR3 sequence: CASSRTGGYGYTF. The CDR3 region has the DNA TGTGCCAGCAGCAGGACAGGGGGCTATGGCTACACCTTC.

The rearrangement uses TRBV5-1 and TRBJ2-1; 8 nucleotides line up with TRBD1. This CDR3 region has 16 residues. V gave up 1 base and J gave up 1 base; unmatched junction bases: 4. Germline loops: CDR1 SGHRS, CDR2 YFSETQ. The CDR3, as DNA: TGCGCCAGCAGCTTGTCCGACAGGGGTTCCTACAATGAGCAGTTCTTC. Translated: CASSLSDRGSYNEQFF.

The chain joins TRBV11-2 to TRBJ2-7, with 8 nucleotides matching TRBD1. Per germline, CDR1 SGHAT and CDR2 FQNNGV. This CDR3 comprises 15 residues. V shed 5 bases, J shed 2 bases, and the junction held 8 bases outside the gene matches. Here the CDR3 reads CASSHLRDRTYEQYF. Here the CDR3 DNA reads TGTGCCAGCAGCCACCTTCGGGACAGGACCTACGAGCAGTACTTC.

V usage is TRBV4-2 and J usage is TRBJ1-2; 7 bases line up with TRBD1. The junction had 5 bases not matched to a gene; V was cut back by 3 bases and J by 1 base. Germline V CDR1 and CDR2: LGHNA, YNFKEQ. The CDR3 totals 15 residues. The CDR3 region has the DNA TGTGCCAGCAGCCAGGGGACAGCCGATAACTATGGCTACACCTTC. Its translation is CASSQGTADNYGYTF.

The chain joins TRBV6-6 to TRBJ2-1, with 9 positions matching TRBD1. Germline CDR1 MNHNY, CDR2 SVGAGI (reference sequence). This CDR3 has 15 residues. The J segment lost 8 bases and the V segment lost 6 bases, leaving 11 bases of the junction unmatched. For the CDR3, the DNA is TGTGCCAGCAGGTACAGGGGGCCCCTTTCCGATGAGCAGTTCTTC. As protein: CASRYRGPLSDEQFF.

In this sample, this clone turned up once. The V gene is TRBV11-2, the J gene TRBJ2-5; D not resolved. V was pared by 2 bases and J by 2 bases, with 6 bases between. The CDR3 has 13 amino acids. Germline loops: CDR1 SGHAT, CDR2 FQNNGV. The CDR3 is CASSLNSQETQYF. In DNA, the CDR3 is TGTGCCAGCAGCTTAAACAGTCAAGAGACCCAGTACTTC.

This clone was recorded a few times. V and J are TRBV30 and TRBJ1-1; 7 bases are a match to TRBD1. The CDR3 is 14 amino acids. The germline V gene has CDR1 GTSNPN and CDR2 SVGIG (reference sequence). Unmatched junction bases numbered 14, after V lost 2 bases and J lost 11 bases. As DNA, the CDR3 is TGTGCCTGGAGTCCCTGGGACAGTCAAGTAGGCGCTTTCTTT. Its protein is CAWSPWDSQVGAFF.

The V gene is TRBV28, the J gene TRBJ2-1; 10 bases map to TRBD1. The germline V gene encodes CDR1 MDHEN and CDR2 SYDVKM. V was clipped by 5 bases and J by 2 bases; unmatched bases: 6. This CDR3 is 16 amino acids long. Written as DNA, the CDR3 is TGTGCCAGCAGTCCCCCCGGGACAGGGGCCTACAATGAGCAGTTCTTC. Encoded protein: CASSPPGTGAYNEQFF.

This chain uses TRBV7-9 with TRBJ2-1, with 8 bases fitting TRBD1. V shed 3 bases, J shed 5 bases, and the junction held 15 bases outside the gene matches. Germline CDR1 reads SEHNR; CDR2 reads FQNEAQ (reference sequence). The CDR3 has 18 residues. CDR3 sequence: CASSFGITRTGMHNEQFF. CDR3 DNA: TGTGCCAGCAGCTTTGGAATAACGAGGACAGGGATGCACAATGAGCAGTTCTTC.

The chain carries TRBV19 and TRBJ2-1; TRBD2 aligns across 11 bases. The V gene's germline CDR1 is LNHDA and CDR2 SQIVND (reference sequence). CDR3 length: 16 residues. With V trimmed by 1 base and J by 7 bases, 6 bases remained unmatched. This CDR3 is CASSIVGLAGGNEQFF. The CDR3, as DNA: TGTGCCAGTAGTATAGTGGGCCTAGCGGGGGGAAATGAGCAGTTCTTC.

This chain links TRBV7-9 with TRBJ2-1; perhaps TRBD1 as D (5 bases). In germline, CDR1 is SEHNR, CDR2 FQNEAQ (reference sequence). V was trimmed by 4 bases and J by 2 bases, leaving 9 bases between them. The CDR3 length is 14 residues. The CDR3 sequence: CASSSRDTYNEQFF. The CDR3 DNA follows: TGTGCCAGCAGCTCCAGGGATACCTACAATGAGCAGTTCTTC.

The CDR3 DNA reads as TGTGCCTGGACAACCGCGGCGACAGGGGCCTACAATGAGCAGTTCTTC. Translated: CAWTTAATGAYNEQFF. This rearrangement joins TRBV30 to TRBJ2-1, with 8 bases matching TRBD1. CDR3 length: 16 residues. V dropped 4 bases and J dropped 2; count of bases not matched to a gene: 10. Germline-derived CDR1 and CDR2 are GTSNPN and SVGIG (reference sequence). Full variable domain (remainder filled in from reference TRBV30 and TRBJ2-1): SQTIHQWPATLVQPVGSPLSLECTVEGTSNPNLYWYRQAAGRGLQLLFYSVGIGQISSEVPQNLSASRPQDRQFILSSKKLLLSDSGFYLCAWTTAATGAYNEQFFGPGTRLTVL.

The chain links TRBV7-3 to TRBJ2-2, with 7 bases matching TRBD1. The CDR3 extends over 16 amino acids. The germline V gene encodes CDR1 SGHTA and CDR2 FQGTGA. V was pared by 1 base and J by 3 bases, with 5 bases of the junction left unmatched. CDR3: CASSLRNTGDTGELFF. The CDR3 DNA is TGTGCCAGCAGCTTAAGAAATACAGGGGACACCGGGGAGCTGTTTTTT.

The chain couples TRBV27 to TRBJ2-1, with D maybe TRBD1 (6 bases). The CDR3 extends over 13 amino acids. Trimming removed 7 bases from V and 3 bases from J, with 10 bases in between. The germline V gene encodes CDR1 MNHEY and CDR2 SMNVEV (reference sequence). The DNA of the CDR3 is TGTGCCAGCACCGGACAGCTCTACAATGAGCAGTTCTTC. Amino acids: CASTGQLYNEQFF.

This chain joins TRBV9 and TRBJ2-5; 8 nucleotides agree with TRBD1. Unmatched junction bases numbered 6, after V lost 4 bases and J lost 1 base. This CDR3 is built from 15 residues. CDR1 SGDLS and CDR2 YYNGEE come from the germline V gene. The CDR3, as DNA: TGTGCCAGCAGCTTACACAGGGGGTCCCAAGAGACCCAGTACTTC. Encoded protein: CASSLHRGSQETQYF.

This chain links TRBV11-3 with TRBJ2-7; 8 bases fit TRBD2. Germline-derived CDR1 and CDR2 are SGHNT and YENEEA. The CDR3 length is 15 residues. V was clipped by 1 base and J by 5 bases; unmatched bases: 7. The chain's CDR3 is CASSLGSGGPDEQYF. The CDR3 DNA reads TGTGCCAGCAGCTTAGGATCGGGAGGGCCCGACGAGCAGTACTTC.

CDR3 nucleotides: TGTGCCAGTAGTATGCAGGGGGAAGGCACTGAAGCTTTCTTT. Its protein product is CASSMQGEGTEAFF. J is TRBJ1-1 and V is TRBV19; 7 bases fit TRBD1. CDR1 and CDR2 (germline): LNHDA, SQIVND (reference sequence). V dropped 3 bases and J dropped 4; count of bases not matched to a gene: 5. CDR3 length: 14 residues.

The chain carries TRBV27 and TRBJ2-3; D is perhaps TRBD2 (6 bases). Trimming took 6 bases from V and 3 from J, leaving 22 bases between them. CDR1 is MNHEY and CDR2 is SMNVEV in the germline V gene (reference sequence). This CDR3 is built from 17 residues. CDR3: CASRFPQDRTMTDTQYF. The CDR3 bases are TGTGCCAGCAGATTCCCTCAAGATCGGACTATGACAGATACGCAGTATTTT.

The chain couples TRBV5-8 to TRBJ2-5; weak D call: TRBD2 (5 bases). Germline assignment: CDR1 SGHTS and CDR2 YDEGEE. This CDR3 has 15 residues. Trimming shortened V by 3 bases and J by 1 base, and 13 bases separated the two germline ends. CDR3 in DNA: TGTGCCAGCAGCTCGCGGGCCGGAGGCCAAGAGACCCAGTACTTC. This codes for CASSSRAGGQETQYF.

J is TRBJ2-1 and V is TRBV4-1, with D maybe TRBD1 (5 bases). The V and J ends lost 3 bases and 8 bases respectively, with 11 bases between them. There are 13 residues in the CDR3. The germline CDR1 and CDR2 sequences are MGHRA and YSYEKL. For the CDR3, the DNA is TGCGCCAGCAGCCATGGGGCAGTGGATGAGCAGTTCTTC. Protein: CASSHGAVDEQFF.

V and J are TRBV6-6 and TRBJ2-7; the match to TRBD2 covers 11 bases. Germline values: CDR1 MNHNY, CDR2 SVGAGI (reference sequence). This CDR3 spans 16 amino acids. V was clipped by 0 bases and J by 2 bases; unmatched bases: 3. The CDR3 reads CASSYSILAGAYEQYF. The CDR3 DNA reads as TGTGCCAGCAGTTACTCGATACTAGCGGGAGCCTACGAGCAGTACTTC.

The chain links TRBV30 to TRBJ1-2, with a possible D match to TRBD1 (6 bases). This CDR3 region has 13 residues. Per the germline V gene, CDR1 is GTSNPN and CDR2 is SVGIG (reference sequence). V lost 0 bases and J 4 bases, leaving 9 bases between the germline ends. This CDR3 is CAWSVRRGYGYTF. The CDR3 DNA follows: TGTGCCTGGAGTGTCCGCAGGGGCTATGGCTACACCTTC.

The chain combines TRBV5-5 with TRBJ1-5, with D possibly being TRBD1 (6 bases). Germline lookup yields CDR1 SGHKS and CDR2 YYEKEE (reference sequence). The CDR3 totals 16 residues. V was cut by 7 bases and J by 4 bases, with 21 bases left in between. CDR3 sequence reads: CASPLSTGQGNQPQHF. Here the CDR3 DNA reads TGTGCCAGCCCCCTTTCGACAGGCCAAGGTAATCAGCCCCAGCATTTT.

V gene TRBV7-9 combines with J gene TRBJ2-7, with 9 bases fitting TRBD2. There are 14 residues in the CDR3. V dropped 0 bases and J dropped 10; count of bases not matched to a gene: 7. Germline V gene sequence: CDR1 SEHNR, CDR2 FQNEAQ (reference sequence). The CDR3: CASSLALPSGAQYF. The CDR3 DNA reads TGTGCCAGCAGCTTAGCTTTGCCTAGCGGGGCCCAGTACTTC.

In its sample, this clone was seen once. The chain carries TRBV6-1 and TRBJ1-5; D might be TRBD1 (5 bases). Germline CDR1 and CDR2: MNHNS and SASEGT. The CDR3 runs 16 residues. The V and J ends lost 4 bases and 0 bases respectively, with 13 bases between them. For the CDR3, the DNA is TGTGCCAGCAGTGCGGGGGGAGGGAATAGCAATCAGCCCCAGCATTTT. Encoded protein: CASSAGGGNSNQPQHF.